The 14 T cell receptor beta chains listed next were all sequenced from one sample in a study of shared clonotypes between healthy human individuals. CD45RO negativity and positive selection for CCR7 defined naive CD8 cells, a population that excluded terminally differentiated effector memory CD45RA+ cells. Only in-frame clones appear in the TCRdb table, and some are missing; sequencing was by immunoSEQ multiplex PCR. The sample has millions of clones, over 85% seen once. Source material: naive CD8+ T cells sorted from blood. The receptors shown here come from a man aged 18 to 35 in good health.

This chain joins TRBV28 and TRBJ1-4; D is possibly TRBD1 (6 bases). CDR3 length: 16 amino acids. Trimming took off 5 bases at V and 0 bases at J, with 13 bases between the two ends. Germline CDR1 MDHEN, CDR2 SYDVKM. The CDR3 sequence is CASSPQGYATNEKLFF. The CDR3 DNA reads as TGTGCCAGCAGTCCACAGGGATACGCAACTAATGAAAAACTGTTTTTT.

This chain connects TRBV7-8 to TRBJ2-7, with no clear D. The CDR3 sequence is 15 residues long. The V end lost 5 bases, the J end lost 3 bases, and 17 bases lay between the germline ends. Germline V gene data show CDR1 as SGHVS and CDR2 as FQNEAQ. In DNA form, the CDR3 reads TGTGCCAGCAGCCCTCCGGACCGTCTAGTCTACGAGCAGTACTTC. Translated, it gives CASSPPDRLVYEQYF.

This chain uses TRBV6-6 with TRBJ2-3, with D perhaps TRBD1 or TRBD2 (6 bases each). This CDR3 region has 14 residues. Trimming left V 4 bases short and J 4 bases short, with 12 bases between. The germline CDR1 and CDR2 sequences are MNHNY and SVGAGI (reference sequence). CDR3 coding DNA: TGTGCCAGCAGTTGGAACGGGGGCCCAGATACGCAGTATTTT. This gives the protein CASSWNGGPDTQYF.

The chain couples TRBV19 to TRBJ2-7; the D call may be TRBD1 or TRBD2 (5 bases each). CDR1 and CDR2 (germline): LNHDA, SQIVND (reference sequence). The CDR3 length is 16 residues. Trimming cost V 0 bases and J 0 bases, with 12 bases left between them. The CDR3 protein is CASSIDLGETSYEQYF. CDR3 nucleotides: TGTGCCAGTAGTATAGATCTGGGGGAAACCTCCTACGAGCAGTACTTC.

The V gene is TRBV11-2, the J gene TRBJ2-1, with 8 bases aligning to TRBD2. V trimming: 5 bases; J trimming: 2 bases; junction bases outside the gene matches: 11. This CDR3 has 17 residues. Germline CDR1 SGHAT, CDR2 FQNNGV. The CDR3 region is CASSRRPGTSAYNEQFF. The CDR3 nucleotides read TGTGCCAGCAGCCGACGGCCCGGGACTAGTGCCTACAATGAGCAGTTCTTC.

This chain joins TRBV4-1 and TRBJ2-3; 11 bases agree with TRBD2. V shed 5 bases and J 6 bases; nucleotides not matched to a gene: 13. The germline CDR1 and CDR2 sequences are MGHRA and YSYEKL. This CDR3 is built from 17 residues. This CDR3 reads CASSSTSLAGAGDTQYF. The CDR3, as DNA: TGCGCCAGCAGCTCCACTTCACTAGCGGGGGCGGGGGATACGCAGTATTTT.

The genes are TRBV18 and TRBJ1-2; D is uncertain. V lost 1 base, J lost 8 bases, and 11 bases lay in between. Germline V gene data show CDR1 as KGHSH and CDR2 as LQKENI. The CDR3 covers 13 residues. The CDR3 DNA sequence: TGTGCCAGCTCACCACGATTCACAGAAGGCTACACCTTC. It specifies CASSPRFTEGYTF.

The CDR3, as DNA: TGTGCCAGCAGTCCCTCGGCCTCTTACAATGAGCAGTTCTTC. It is translated as CASSPSASYNEQFF. This chain connects TRBV27 to TRBJ2-1, with unresolved D. There are 14 residues in the CDR3. V lost 5 bases and J 4 bases, leaving 12 bases between the germline ends. Per the germline V gene, CDR1 is MNHEY and CDR2 is SMNVEV (reference sequence).

This clone was counted a single time. The V call is TRBV4-3, the J call TRBJ1-1; D gene uncertain. The CDR3 is 13 residues long. From germline, CDR1 is LGHNA and CDR2 YSLEER. Trimming pared 2 bases from V and 3 bases from J, leaving 7 bases between. This chain's CDR3 is CASSQMRDTEAFF. The CDR3 nucleotides read TGCGCCAGCAGCCAAATGAGGGACACTGAAGCTTTCTTT.

This chain links TRBV7-3 with TRBJ1-1; D gene uncertain. Germline CDR1 and CDR2: SGHTA and FQGTGA. The CDR3 runs to 13 residues. The ends were cut back, 4 bases at V and 4 bases at J, with 10 bases in the middle. The CDR3 reads CASSWGWGTEAFF. The CDR3, as DNA: TGTGCCAGCAGCTGGGGTTGGGGCACTGAAGCTTTCTTT.

This chain links TRBV5-4 with TRBJ1-1, with 10 bases fitting TRBD1. The germline gives CDR1 SGHNT, CDR2 YYREEE (reference sequence). The V segment lost 3 bases and the J segment 1 base; nucleotides outside the gene matches: 6. The CDR3 spans 16 residues. CDR3 DNA sequence: TGTGCCAGCAGCTCGCCGGGACAGGGGACGAACACTGAAGCTTTCTTT. Translated: CASSSPGQGTNTEAFF.

The gene calls are TRBV19 and TRBJ2-7; weak D call: TRBD2 (5 bases). Germline-derived CDR1 and CDR2 are LNHDA and SQIVND (reference sequence). The CDR3 is 15 residues long. The V end lost 2 bases, the J end lost 5 bases, and 16 bases lay between the germline ends. CDR3 in amino acids: CASSILPGSIDEQYF. CDR3 DNA: TGTGCCAGTAGTATACTACCGGGAAGCATCGACGAGCAGTACTTC. The full variable domain, completed using reference TRBV19 and TRBJ2-7, is DGGITQSPKYLFRKEGQNVTLSCEQNLNHDAMYWYRQDPGQGLRLIYYSQIVNDFQKGDIAEGYSVSREKKESFPLTVTSAQKNPTAFYLCASSILPGSIDEQYFGPGTRLTVT.

The V gene is TRBV7-9, the J gene TRBJ2-7; 9 bases match TRBD1. CDR1 is SEHNR, CDR2 FQNEAQ, per germline (reference sequence). The CDR3 runs to 16 residues. With 6 bases clipped from V and 4 bases from J, the junction kept 13 bases outside the gene matches. CDR3 coding DNA: TGTGCCAGCAGACCAGGGTGGGGACAGGGACAATACGAGCAGTACTTC. Encoded protein: CASRPGWGQGQYEQYF.

The chain couples TRBV6-5 to TRBJ1-5; perhaps TRBD1 as D (6 bases). With 7 bases removed from V and 2 bases from J, the gap between germline ends came to 15 bases. Germline loops: CDR1 MNHEY, CDR2 SVGAGI. This CDR3 region has 15 residues. CDR3 nucleotide sequence: TGTGCCAGCACTATACAGGGATACGGCAATCAGCCCCAGCATTTT. It yields the protein CASTIQGYGNQPQHF.